Below, 25 T cell receptor beta chains from the same sample are listed, as sequenced in a study of glioma-infiltrating T cells. TCR alpha and beta CDR3 regions were amplified from RNA using iRepertoire nested multiplex PCR. TCRdb re-analysed the multiplex PCR reads in MiXCR, keeping a single row per CDR3 protein. This table holds more than 9,000 distinct CDR3 sequences, roughly 29% found once. The specimen was glioma tissue, nonneoplastic brain tissue, or PBMCs (not recorded which). These receptors all stem from a human donor with low-grade glioma or glioblastoma, undergoing nonglioma brain surgery, or in good health (not recorded which).

This clonotype was seen a handful of times. A much larger clone differs by one base, so this may be a read error. The V gene is TRBV28, the J gene TRBJ2-1; the match to TRBD2 covers 7 bases. V was clipped by 5 bases and J by 5 bases; unmatched bases: 12. The germline gives CDR1 MDHEN, CDR2 SYDVKM. The CDR3 is 16 amino acids. The DNA of the CDR3 is TGTGCCAGCAGTATCCGCCGGGCTAGCGGAGACAATGAGCAGTTCTTC. Translation gives CASSIRRASGDNEQFF.

The chain uses TRBV3-1 and TRBJ2-1; no clear D gene. The germline V gene encodes CDR1 LGHDT and CDR2 YNNKEL (reference sequence). There are 16 residues in the CDR3. Trimming cost V 2 bases and J 6 bases, with 17 bases left between them. For the CDR3, the DNA is TGTGCCAGCAGCCAACTCGCTAGGTCCGGCTTCAATGAGCAGTTCTTC. It translates to CASSQLARSGFNEQFF.

The CDR3 here is CATSDLRQDKDIQYF. The CDR3 region has the DNA TGTGCCACCAGTGATTTGCGACAGGATAAAGACATTCAGTACTTC. The chain recombines TRBV24-1 with TRBJ2-4; D is perhaps TRBD1 (6 bases). Germline V gene lookup returns CDR1 KGHDR and CDR2 SFDVKD. V was pared by 0 bases and J by 8 bases, with 13 bases between. The CDR3 spans 15 residues.

This clonotype was detected many times. The CDR3 DNA reads as TGCAGTGCTAGAGTGCCGGGAGGGGTTACAGATACGCAGTATTTT. Translated, it gives CSARVPGGVTDTQYF. The V and J genes are TRBV20-1 and TRBJ2-3, with 8 nucleotides matching TRBD2. Germline lookup yields CDR1 DFQATT and CDR2 SNEGSKA (reference sequence). The CDR3 sequence is 15 residues long. The J segment lost 3 bases and the V segment lost 1 base, leaving 6 bases of the junction unmatched.

This clonotype appeared a few times. The chain couples TRBV7-2 to TRBJ2-1, with 11 bases fitting TRBD2. V shed 5 bases, J shed 5 bases, and the junction held 11 bases outside the gene matches. Looked up from germline, CDR1 is SGHTA and CDR2 is FQGNSA. The CDR3 loop spans 17 amino acids. CDR3 residues: CASSISWGLAANNEQFF. Written as DNA, the CDR3 is TGTGCCAGCAGCATCTCTTGGGGACTAGCGGCGAACAATGAGCAGTTCTTC. Variable domain in full (rest from reference TRBV7-2 and TRBJ2-1): GAGVSQSPSNKVTEKGKDVELRCDPISGHTALYWYRQSLGQGLEFLIYFQGNSAPDKSGLPSDRFSAERTGGSVSTLTIQRTQQEDSAVYLCASSISWGLAANNEQFFGPGTRLTVL.

This clonotype was counted many times. The rearrangement links TRBV6-1 to TRBJ1-5; TRBD1 might be the D (5 bases). Germline-derived CDR1 and CDR2 are MNHNS and SASEGT. V was clipped by 1 base and J by 6 bases, with 7 bases between them. The CDR3 covers 13 residues. This CDR3 reads CASSEVRAQPQHF. In DNA form, the CDR3 reads TGTGCCAGCAGTGAAGTCAGGGCTCAGCCCCAGCATTTT.

In this sample, this clonotype turned up a few times. The chain uses TRBV6-4 and TRBJ2-3, with TRBD2 matching 12 bases. This CDR3 is built from 15 residues. Germline lookup yields CDR1 MRHNA and CDR2 SNTAGT. Trimming removed 5 bases from V and 6 bases from J; junction bases left unmatched: 6. The CDR3 is CASSTLAGGHDTQYF. Here the CDR3 DNA reads TGTGCCAGCAGTACGCTAGCGGGAGGGCACGATACGCAGTATTTT.

The genes are TRBV12-3 or TRBV12-4 and TRBJ2-1, with 13 bases that match TRBD2. V lost 5 bases to trimming and J lost 6 bases; unmatched junction nucleotides: 7. The CDR3 has 16 residues. CDR3 sequence: CASSARLAGGGNEQFF. CDR3 sequence (DNA): TGTGCCAGCAGTGCCAGACTAGCGGGAGGAGGCAATGAGCAGTTCTTC.

This clonotype came up many times. This chain joins TRBV29-1 and TRBJ2-3; D not certain. With 4 bases removed from V and 0 bases from J, the gap between germline ends came to 14 bases. The CDR3 totals 15 residues. Per the germline V gene, CDR1 is SQVTM and CDR2 is ANQGSEA. The CDR3 here is CSVVPEISSTDTQYF. CDR3 sequence (DNA): TGCAGCGTTGTCCCTGAGATATCTAGCACAGATACGCAGTATTTT.

About this clonotype itself: With a much larger clone just one base away, this may be a read error. The chain carries TRBV5-4 and TRBJ2-3, with D hard to call. The CDR3 runs 12 residues. Germline CDR1 SGHNT, CDR2 YYREEE (reference sequence). CDR3 protein: CARSLSSDTQYF. CDR3 in DNA: TGTGCCCGCAGCTTGTCTTCAGATACGCAGTATTTT.

This clonotype showed up many times. The rearrangement uses TRBV28 and TRBJ2-2, with a tentative D call TRBD1 (5 bases). The CDR3 is made up of 15 amino acids. V was trimmed by 5 bases and J by 2 bases, leaving 12 bases between them. CDR1 and CDR2 (germline): MDHEN, SYDVKM. The CDR3 here is CASSPQTDNTGELFF. Written as DNA, the CDR3 is TGTGCCAGCAGTCCTCAGACAGATAACACCGGGGAGCTGTTTTTT.

In its sample, this clonotype was seen once. The chain couples TRBV20-1 to TRBJ2-7; tentatively, D is TRBD1 (6 bases). From germline, CDR1 is DFQATT and CDR2 SNEGSKA (reference sequence). Deletions cut 8 bases from V and 4 bases from J, with 21 bases between. The CDR3 runs 14 residues. CDR3 nucleotides: TGCAGTACGAAGGAGCGGCAGGGGTCGTACGAGCAGTACTTC. This gives the protein CSTKERQGSYEQYF.

This clonotype appeared a few times. A much larger clone is a single base away; this may be a read error. The chain couples TRBV20-1 to TRBJ2-7; a weak D match, TRBD2 (6 bases). This CDR3 is built from 14 residues. Germline-derived CDR1 and CDR2 are DFQATT and SNEGSKA (reference sequence). The ends were cut back, 6 bases at V and 6 bases at J, with 21 bases in the middle. Here the CDR3 DNA reads TGCAGTGCAACCGGGGACTCCTTAGGTGTCGAGCAGTACTTC. Translated, it gives CSATGDSLGVEQYF.

Turning to this clonotype: A read error is possible here, since a much larger clone lies one base away. The chain has TRBV7-2 and TRBJ2-7, with no clear D. Germline CDR1 is SGHTA and CDR2 is FQGNSA. V was shortened by 3 bases and J by 2 bases, with 14 bases between the two germline ends. This CDR3 region has 15 residues. The CDR3 sequence: CASSFFPLSPYEQYF. The DNA for the CDR3 is TGTGCCAGCAGCTTTTTCCCCCTCTCTCCCTACGAGCAGTACTTC.

As for this clonotype: This may be a read error, as it is one base from a much larger clone. No conserved phenylalanine or tryptophan is present at the end of the CDR3, so a read error is the likely explanation. V usage is TRBV11-2 and J usage is TRBJ2-3; tentatively, D is TRBD1 or TRBD2 (5 bases each). Germline-derived CDR1 and CDR2 are SGHAT and FQNNGV. The CDR3 spans 13 residues. V dropped 5 bases and J dropped 2 bases, with 8 bases sitting between them. The CDR3 DNA reads TGTGCCAGCAGCAGGGACCTCACAGATACGCAGTATTGT. This encodes CASSRDLTDTQYC.

The rearrangement joins TRBV5-4 to TRBJ2-5; perhaps D is TRBD1 or TRBD2 (5 bases each). Germline V gene data show CDR1 as SGHNT and CDR2 as YYREEE (reference sequence). V was cut by 2 bases and J by 2 bases, with 13 bases left in between. The length of the CDR3 is 15 residues. The CDR3 reads CASSLLGPGQETQYF. The CDR3 DNA reads as TGTGCCAGCAGCTTACTAGGACCAGGGCAAGAGACCCAGTACTTC.

This clonotype was recorded at least ten times. This sequence joins TRBV20-1 and TRBJ2-1; D is perhaps TRBD2 (5 bases). The V and J ends lost 3 bases and 8 bases respectively, with 11 bases between them. The germline gives CDR1 DFQATT, CDR2 SNEGSKA (reference sequence). CDR3 length: 12 amino acids. This CDR3 is CSARVWGDEQFF. DNA for the CDR3: TGCAGTGCTAGGGTATGGGGAGATGAGCAGTTCTTC.

This clonotype was seen repeatedly, ten times or more. V and J are TRBV7-2 and TRBJ2-3; 9 nucleotides match TRBD2. J gave up 2 bases and V 5 bases, and 8 bases lay outside the gene matches. The CDR3 totals 16 residues. The V gene's germline CDR1 is SGHTA and CDR2 FQGNSA. The DNA of the CDR3 is TGTGCCAGCAGCGGGGGGTCTAGCGGGATCACAGATACGCAGTATTTT. It codes for CASSGGSSGITDTQYF.

This clonotype has only a few counts. The chain has TRBV19 and TRBJ2-7; TRBD1 matches at 7 bases. V lost 6 bases and J lost 5; bases outside the gene matches: 19. This CDR3 has 17 residues. The V gene's germline CDR1 is LNHDA and CDR2 SQIVND (reference sequence). In nucleotides, the CDR3 is TGTGCCAGTAGCCCGTATAGGACAGGACAAGCAAGTAACGAGCAGTACTTC. It specifies CASSPYRTGQASNEQYF.

Turning to this clonotype: The CDR3 carries no conserved terminal phenylalanine or tryptophan, so it likely arises from a read error. The gene calls are TRBV6-1 and TRBJ2-7; 9 bases align to TRBD2. The junction had 10 bases not matched to a gene; V was cut back by 7 bases and J by 0 bases. Germline CDR1 reads MNHNS; CDR2 reads SASEGT. The CDR3 length is 16 residues. The CDR3 sequence: CASKNIAGVASYEQYL. The CDR3 DNA is TGTGCCAGCAAGAACATAGCGGGAGTGGCCTCCTACGAGCAGTACCTC.

This clonotype has ten or more counts. This chain joins TRBV20-1 and TRBJ2-7; possibly TRBD1 for D (6 bases). Trimming took 6 bases from V and 3 from J, leaving 12 bases between them. Per germline, CDR1 DFQATT and CDR2 SNEGSKA (reference sequence). The CDR3 extends over 12 amino acids. Here the CDR3 reads CSAGHLNYEQYF. The CDR3 DNA follows: TGCAGTGCGGGACACCTAAACTACGAGCAGTACTTC.

As for this clonotype: This sequence may be a read error, since a much larger clone differs from it by one base. The chain joins TRBV7-9 to TRBJ2-3; the match to TRBD1 covers 7 bases. CDR1 is SEHNR, CDR2 FQNEAQ, per germline (reference sequence). Unmatched junction bases numbered 6, after V lost 4 bases and J lost 2 bases. CDR3 length: 15 residues. CDR3 protein: CASSSSTGYTDTQYF. The CDR3 nucleotides read TGTGCCAGCAGCTCTTCGACAGGGTACACAGATACGCAGTATTTT.

At least ten counts were recorded for this clonotype. The chain is built from TRBV6-4 and TRBJ1-1; D is possibly TRBD1 (5 bases). The length of the CDR3 is 14 residues. V shed 6 bases and J shed 3 bases, with 14 bases lying between them. Germline CDR1 and CDR2: MRHNA and SNTAGT. Here the CDR3 reads CASRHGTGDTEAFF. DNA for the CDR3: TGTGCCAGCAGACACGGAACAGGCGACACTGAAGCTTTCTTT.

By share, this clonotype ranks as medium-sized. The chain recombines TRBV28 with TRBJ2-5; 8 bases are a match to TRBD2. The CDR3 has 16 amino acids. The germline CDR1 and CDR2 sequences are MDHEN and SYDVKM. After removal of 0 bases from V and 5 bases from J, the junction contained 8 bases not matched to a gene. In DNA form, the CDR3 reads TGTGCCAGCAGTTTATGGACAGCGGGAGCTACGGAGACCCAGTACTTC. Protein product: CASSLWTAGATETQYF.

This clonotype counts as medium-sized. This rearrangement joins TRBV3-1 to TRBJ1-1; no reliable D call. The CDR3 consists of 16 residues. Trimming removed 0 bases at V and 0 bases at J, with 11 bases between. Per germline, CDR1 LGHDT and CDR2 YNNKEL (reference sequence). The CDR3 loop is CASSQDRGSLNTEAFF. In nucleotides, the CDR3 is TGTGCCAGCAGCCAAGATCGCGGTTCCCTGAACACTGAAGCTTTCTTT.